The 15 T cell receptor beta chains below come from one sample, sequenced in a study of shared T cell receptors in the human thymus. Assay: immunoSEQ multiplex PCR; the TCRdb copy retains only in-frame clones and omits some. The sample has 500,000 to 850,000 clones; about 90% are singletons. These data were also reused for a study on human thymus T cells.

What was sequenced was thymocytes. Receptor source: a boy in the first two years of life with a congenital heart defect.

The chain links TRBV10-2 to TRBJ2-7, with 11 positions matching TRBD2. Per germline, CDR1 WSHSY and CDR2 SAAADI. The CDR3 length is 19 residues. V trimming: 4 bases; J trimming: 4 bases; junction bases outside the gene matches: 18. This CDR3 is CASSVGDTSGSPPVYEQYF. CDR3 in DNA: TGCGCCAGCAGTGTTGGGGATACTAGCGGGAGTCCCCCTGTTTACGAGCAGTACTTC.

This clone showed up just a few times. V and J are TRBV10-2 and TRBJ2-3, with 7 positions matching TRBD1. Losses at the gene ends were 9 bases for V and 6 bases for J; bases not matched to a gene: 12. CDR3 length: 14 amino acids. Looked up from germline, CDR1 is WSHSY and CDR2 is SAAADI. The CDR3 sequence: CASTTGRYGDTQYF. The CDR3 coding sequence is TGCGCCAGTACGACAGGGAGATACGGGGATACGCAGTATTTT.

This sequence joins TRBV28 and TRBJ2-7; 7 bases align to TRBD1. The CDR3 has 16 residues. Looked up from germline, CDR1 is MDHEN and CDR2 is SYDVKM. V was pared by 7 bases and J by 7 bases, with 19 bases of the junction left unmatched. CDR3 amino acids: CASNSPIVQGVGEQYF. The CDR3 DNA is TGTGCCAGCAACTCCCCAATTGTCCAGGGGGTTGGGGAGCAGTACTTC. The full variable domain, with the rest looked up from reference TRBV28 and TRBJ2-7, is DVKVTQSSRYLVKRTGEKVFLECVQDMDHENMFWYRQDPGLGLRLIYFSYDVKMKEKGDIPEGYSVSREKKERFSLILESASTNQTSMYLCASNSPIVQGVGEQYFGPGTRLTVT.

This chain joins TRBV4-2 and TRBJ2-5; 7 nucleotides match TRBD2. The CDR3 runs 16 residues. From germline, CDR1 is LGHNA and CDR2 YNFKEQ. Germline trimming cut 2 bases from V and 5 bases from J; bases unmatched to any gene: 11. The CDR3 region has the DNA TGTGCCAGCAGCCAAATTGGGGGGGACCGACTGGAGACCCAGTACTTC. Its translation: CASSQIGGDRLETQYF.

The gene calls are TRBV6-4 and TRBJ2-1; 12 bases map to TRBD2. The CDR3 loop spans 19 amino acids. V lost 6 bases to trimming and J lost 4 bases; unmatched junction nucleotides: 16. The germline gives CDR1 MRHNA, CDR2 SNTAGT. CDR3 DNA: TGTGCCAGCAGCGGAGATAGGACTAGCGGGGTTAAGAGATACAATGAGCAGTTCTTC. It is translated as CASSGDRTSGVKRYNEQFF.

The chain links TRBV10-3 to TRBJ2-1; 10 bases agree with TRBD2. With 5 bases clipped from V and 8 bases from J, the junction kept 15 bases outside the gene matches. CDR3 length equals 17 residues. Looked up from germline, CDR1 is ENHRY and CDR2 is SYGVKD. The CDR3 region has the DNA TGTGCCATCAGTCCAACTTTTCTAGCGGGAGTTGGCGATGAGCAGTTCTTC. Amino acid sequence: CAISPTFLAGVGDEQFF.

The rearrangement joins TRBV13 to TRBJ2-7; 7 positions agree with TRBD2. The V and J ends lost 3 bases and 2 bases, in that order; junction bases with no gene match: 10. Germline V gene lookup returns CDR1 PRHDT and CDR2 FYEKMQ (reference sequence). The CDR3 extends over 16 amino acids. The CDR3 DNA follows: TGTGCCAGCAGCTTCGGTCTAGCGGAAGGGGCCTACGAGCAGTACTTC. This sequence encodes CASSFGLAEGAYEQYF.

This chain uses TRBV2 with TRBJ2-2; TRBD2 is a possible D gene (5 bases). Germline V gene lookup returns CDR1 SNHLY and CDR2 FYNNEI. The V end lost 1 base, the J end lost 6 bases, and 15 bases lay between the germline ends. There are 16 residues in the CDR3. CDR3 sequence (DNA): TGTGCCAGCAGTGAAGTATGGGCGGGTGAGGCCGGGGAGCTGTTTTTT. It codes for CASSEVWAGEAGELFF.

This chain joins TRBV27 and TRBJ2-2; 10 positions agree with TRBD1. Trimming cost V 2 bases and J 0 bases; bases outside gene matches: 6. CDR3 size: 18 residues. Per germline, CDR1 MNHEY and CDR2 SMNVEV (reference sequence). Written as DNA, the CDR3 is TGTGCCAGCAGTTTAAGGGACAGGGGCCTAACGAACACCGGGGAGCTGTTTTTT. Translation: CASSLRDRGLTNTGELFF.

The chain uses TRBV27 and TRBJ2-7; D is possibly TRBD1 (5 bases). Germline CDR1 is MNHEY and CDR2 is SMNVEV (reference sequence). Trimming shortened V by 5 bases and J by 6 bases, and 14 bases separated the two germline ends. This CDR3 comprises 13 residues. The CDR3 DNA reads TGTGCCAGCAGTCCCGAGACAGAAGGCGAGCAGTACTTC. It translates to CASSPETEGEQYF.

The gene calls are TRBV2 and TRBJ2-1, with 11 bases identical to TRBD2. The CDR3 is 13 amino acids. Looked up from germline, CDR1 is SNHLY and CDR2 is FYNNEI. V lost 9 bases and J lost 5; bases outside the gene matches: 3. Here the CDR3 DNA reads TGTGCCAGAGGGACTAGCGGTGACAATGAGCAGTTCTTC. It yields the protein CARGTSGDNEQFF.

This clone showed up just once. The gene calls are TRBV29-1 and TRBJ2-5, with D possibly matching TRBD2 (6 bases). Germline CDR1 reads SQVTM; CDR2 reads ANQGSEA. V was trimmed by 3 bases and J by 5 bases, leaving 13 bases between them. CDR3 length: 13 amino acids. The CDR3 sequence: CSVETRSTETQYF. The CDR3 nucleotides read TGCAGCGTTGAGACTAGATCGACTGAGACCCAGTACTTC.

The chain has TRBV7-2 and TRBJ2-7, with D possibly matching TRBD2 (5 bases). Trimming pared 1 base from V and 9 bases from J, leaving 16 bases between. CDR3 size: 14 residues. Germline loops: CDR1 SGHTA, CDR2 FQGNSA. CDR3 in DNA: TGTGCCAGCAGCTTAGTGGCAGGAGGAGGCGGGCAGTACTTC. Translation gives CASSLVAGGGGQYF.

V is TRBV30 and J is TRBJ2-7; 7 bases fit TRBD2. Trimming removed 3 bases from V and 2 bases from J; junction bases left unmatched: 7. Germline CDR1 reads GTSNPN; CDR2 reads SVGIG (reference sequence). This CDR3 is 14 amino acids long. The CDR3: CAWRDESGAYEQYF. The CDR3 region has the DNA TGTGCCTGGAGAGATGAAAGCGGGGCCTACGAGCAGTACTTC.

This clone has more than one count but fewer than ten. J is TRBJ1-2 and V is TRBV5-1; 7 bases match TRBD1. This CDR3 has 15 amino acids. The germline V gene encodes CDR1 SGHRS and CDR2 YFSETQ. V trimming: 5 bases; J trimming: 7 bases; junction bases outside the gene matches: 14. In DNA, the CDR3 is TGCGCCAGCAGGGCGGGGACAGTTGAGGGTGCTGGCTACACCTTC. It specifies CASRAGTVEGAGYTF.